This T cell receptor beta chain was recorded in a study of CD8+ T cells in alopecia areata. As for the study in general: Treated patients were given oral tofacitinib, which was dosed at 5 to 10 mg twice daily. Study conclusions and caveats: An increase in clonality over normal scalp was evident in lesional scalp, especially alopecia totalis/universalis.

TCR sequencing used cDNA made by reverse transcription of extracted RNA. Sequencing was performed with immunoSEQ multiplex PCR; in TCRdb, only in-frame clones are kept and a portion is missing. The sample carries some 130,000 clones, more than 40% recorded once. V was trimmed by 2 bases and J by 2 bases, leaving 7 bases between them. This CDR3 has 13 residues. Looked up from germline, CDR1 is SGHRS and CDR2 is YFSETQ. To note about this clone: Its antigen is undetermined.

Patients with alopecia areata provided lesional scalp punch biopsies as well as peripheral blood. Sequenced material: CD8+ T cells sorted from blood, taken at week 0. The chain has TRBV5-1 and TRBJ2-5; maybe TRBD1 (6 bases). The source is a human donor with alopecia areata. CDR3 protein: CASSFGQQETQYF. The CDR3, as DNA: TGCGCCAGCAGCTTCGGACAGCAAGAGACCCAGTACTTC.